One sample yielded the 7 T cell receptor beta chains listed below, sequenced in a study of graft-versus-host responses after intestinal transplantation. Sequencing was performed with immunoSEQ multiplex PCR; in TCRdb, only in-frame clones are kept and a portion is missing. This sample has about 20,000 clones, with approximately 86% found just once. Sequences were derived from PBMCs, sampled 220 to 240 days after intestinal transplant. Receptor source: a human patient who received an intestinal transplant, so some T cells may come from the graft donor.

The chain uses TRBV18 and TRBJ1-2; D possibly corresponds to TRBD1 (5 bases). V lost 4 bases to trimming and J lost 4 bases, with 16 bases between them. This CDR3 is built from 15 residues. Germline V CDR1 and CDR2: KGHSH, LQKENI. In DNA, the CDR3 is TGTGCCAGCTCACGTAATGGGGACGCAGCCTATGGCTACACCTTC. Amino acids: CASSRNGDAAYGYTF.

The chain uses TRBV10-1 and TRBJ2-1, with D perhaps TRBD2 (6 bases). V was trimmed by 0 bases and J by 8 bases, leaving 8 bases between them. The CDR3 runs to 13 residues. CDR1 is WNHNN and CDR2 is SYGVQD in the germline V gene (reference sequence). The CDR3 is CASSESTRDEQFF. The CDR3 nucleotides are TGCGCCAGCAGTGAGTCGACTAGGGATGAGCAGTTCTTC.

The genes are TRBV7-9 and TRBJ1-5; D is unclear. CDR1 SEHNR and CDR2 FQNEAQ come from the germline V gene (reference sequence). V lost 2 bases and J 6 bases, leaving 5 bases between the germline ends. The CDR3 length is 12 residues. CDR3 residues: CASSLPSQPQHF. CDR3 DNA: TGTGCCAGCAGCTTACCAAGTCAGCCCCAGCATTTT.

The rearrangement links TRBV6-1 to TRBJ1-6; a possible D gene is TRBD1 (6 bases). The V and J ends lost 5 bases and 9 bases respectively, with 23 bases between them. Germline CDR1 reads MNHNS; CDR2 reads SASEGT. The CDR3 is made up of 17 amino acids. CDR3 region: CASSKVGTSTAFSPLHF. CDR3 DNA sequence: TGTGCCAGCAGTAAAGTCGGGACATCTACCGCCTTTTCACCCCTCCACTTT.

V gene TRBV30 combines with J gene TRBJ2-3, with a tentative D call TRBD2 (6 bases). Germline CDR1 reads GTSNPN; CDR2 reads SVGIG (reference sequence). The CDR3 is made up of 15 amino acids. V lost 2 bases, J lost 0 bases, and 12 bases lay in between. The DNA for the CDR3 is TGTGCCTGGAGTCGGGGGAGCTCTAGCACAGATACGCAGTATTTT. It yields the protein CAWSRGSSSTDTQYF.

The rearrangement uses TRBV7-3 and TRBJ2-1, with 8 positions matching TRBD2. V shed 5 bases and J 0 bases; nucleotides not matched to a gene: 3. CDR3 size: 15 residues. Germline V gene lookup returns CDR1 SGHTA and CDR2 FQGTGA. CDR3 sequence (DNA): TGTGCCAGCAGCCGCGGGGGGAGCTCCTACAATGAGCAGTTCTTC. It yields the protein CASSRGGSSYNEQFF.

This chain uses TRBV29-1 with TRBJ1-4, with D unresolved. V was cut by 4 bases and J by 8 bases, with 8 bases left in between. The CDR3 is 11 amino acids. Looked up from germline, CDR1 is SQVTM and CDR2 is ANQGSEA. CDR3 region: CSVGEREKLFF. The DNA for the CDR3 is TGCAGCGTTGGGGAGAGGGAAAAACTGTTTTTT.